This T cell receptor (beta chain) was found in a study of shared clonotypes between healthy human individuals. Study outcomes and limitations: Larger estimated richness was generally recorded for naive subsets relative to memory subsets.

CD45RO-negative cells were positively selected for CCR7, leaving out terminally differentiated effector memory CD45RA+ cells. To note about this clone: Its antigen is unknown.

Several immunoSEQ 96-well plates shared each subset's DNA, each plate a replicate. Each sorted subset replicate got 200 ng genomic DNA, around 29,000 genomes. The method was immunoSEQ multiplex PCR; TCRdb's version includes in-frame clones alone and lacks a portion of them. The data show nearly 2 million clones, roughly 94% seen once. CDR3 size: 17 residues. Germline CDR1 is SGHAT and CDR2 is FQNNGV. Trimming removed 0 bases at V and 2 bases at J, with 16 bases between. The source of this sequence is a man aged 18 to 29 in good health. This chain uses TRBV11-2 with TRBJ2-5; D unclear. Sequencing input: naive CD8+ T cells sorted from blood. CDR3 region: CASSLEGVGYLQETQYF. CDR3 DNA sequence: TGTGCCAGCAGCTTAGAGGGCGTAGGGTACCTGCAAGAGACCCAGTACTTC.